The next 13 T cell receptor beta chains were all read from a single sample in a study of cytomegalovirus exposure and HLA in healthy donors. With 60 Vbeta and 13 Jbeta primers, the PCR was carried out. Produced via immunoSEQ multiplex PCR; TCRdb's table is partial and in-frame only. The table shows 150,000 or so clones, with under 80% occurring only once. Sequenced: PBMCs. Receptors were obtained from a man aged 18 to 29 in good health and CMV-seropositive.

The chain recombines TRBV7-3 with TRBJ1-2, with TRBD1 matching over 10 bases. The CDR3 has 15 residues. Germline V gene lookup returns CDR1 SGHTA and CDR2 FQGTGA. The junction had 9 bases not matched to a gene; V was cut back by 6 bases and J by 5 bases. The chain's CDR3 is CASSLKGQGIYGYTF. DNA for the CDR3: TGTGCCAGCAGTCTAAAGGGACAGGGGATTTATGGCTACACCTTC. Together with reference TRBV7-3 and TRBJ1-2, the CDR3 gives the full variable domain: GAGVSQTPSNKVTEKGKYVELRCDPISGHTALYWYRQSLGQGPEFLIYFQGTGAADDSGLPNDRFFAVRPEGSVSTLKIQRTERGDSAVYLCASSLKGQGIYGYTFGSGTRLTVV.

The chain employs TRBV29-1 and TRBJ1-2, with 8 bases identical to TRBD1. The junction had 7 bases not matched to a gene; V was cut back by 2 bases and J by 8 bases. The length of the CDR3 is 13 residues. Germline CDR1 is SQVTM and CDR2 is ANQGSEA. DNA of the CDR3: TGCAGCGTTGAACAGGACAGGGAGACGGGCTACACCTTC. Its translation is CSVEQDRETGYTF.

The J gene is TRBJ2-7, the V gene TRBV7-9; 14 nucleotides match TRBD2. The CDR3 runs to 15 residues. Germline V CDR1 and CDR2: SEHNR, FQNEAQ (reference sequence). With 2 bases clipped from V and 6 bases from J, the junction kept 3 bases outside the gene matches. CDR3 sequence: CASSLLGTSGGEQYF. In nucleotides, the CDR3 is TGTGCCAGCAGCTTATTAGGGACTAGCGGGGGCGAGCAGTACTTC.

J is TRBJ2-2 and V is TRBV7-2; 7 bases are shared with TRBD1. V lost 5 bases and J lost 6; bases outside the gene matches: 9. This CDR3 is built from 15 residues. Germline CDR1 and CDR2: SGHTA and FQGNSA. Here the CDR3 DNA reads TGTGCCAGCAGCCAGGCGGGCCAGGGGGCCGGGGAGCTGTTTTTT. Its translation: CASSQAGQGAGELFF. The full variable domain, rest sourced from reference TRBV7-2 and TRBJ2-2, is GAGVSQSPSNKVTEKGKDVELRCDPISGHTALYWYRQSLGQGLEFLIYFQGNSAPDKSGLPSDRFSAERTGGSVSTLTIQRTQQEDSAVYLCASSQAGQGAGELFFGEGSRLTVL.

The rearrangement uses TRBV7-9 and TRBJ2-4; 8 nucleotides match TRBD1. J lost 5 bases, V lost 4 bases, and 7 bases had no gene match. Germline CDR1 is SEHNR and CDR2 is FQNEAQ (reference sequence). This CDR3 is built from 15 residues. CDR3 nucleotide sequence: TGTGCCAGCAGCTCCTCCCCGGACAGGGAAAACATTCAGTACTTC. Its protein is CASSSSPDRENIQYF. Full variable domain (missing parts from reference TRBV7-9 and TRBJ2-4): DTGVSQNPRHKITKRGQNVTFRCDPISEHNRLYWYRQTLGQGPEFLTYFQNEAQLEKSRLLSDRFSAERPKGSFSTLEIQRTEQGDSAMYLCASSSSPDRENIQYFGAGTRLSVL.

The V call is TRBV13, the J call TRBJ2-2; D uncertain. The CDR3 is 12 residues long. V lost 5 bases and J lost 8, with 9 bases in between. Germline V gene lookup returns CDR1 PRHDT and CDR2 FYEKMQ (reference sequence). For the CDR3, the DNA is TGTGCCAGCAGCCGACTCCGGGGGGAGCTGTTTTTT. Translation gives CASSRLRGELFF.

The chain carries TRBV27 and TRBJ2-3; D may be TRBD1 (6 bases). The CDR3 is made up of 16 amino acids. Trimming took 0 bases from V and 5 from J, leaving 15 bases between them. The germline gives CDR1 MNHEY, CDR2 SMNVEV (reference sequence). The CDR3 loop is CASSLSWSQGIDTQYF. As DNA, the CDR3 is TGTGCCAGCAGTTTATCGTGGTCACAGGGAATAGATACGCAGTATTTT.

V usage is TRBV10-3 and J usage is TRBJ2-1, with TRBD2 matching 7 bases. The V gene's germline CDR1 is ENHRY and CDR2 SYGVKD. V was pared by 6 bases and J by 7 bases, with 12 bases of the junction left unmatched. This CDR3 is built from 15 residues. DNA of the CDR3: TGTGCCATCAGCCACGAGGCGGGAGAGGAGAATGAGCAGTTCTTC. Protein product: CAISHEAGEENEQFF.

The chain links TRBV19 to TRBJ2-7, with D hard to call. This CDR3 comprises 12 residues. Germline values: CDR1 LNHDA, CDR2 SQIVND (reference sequence). V was pared by 5 bases and J by 5 bases, with 10 bases between. CDR3 sequence: CASSPSGDEQYF. CDR3 in DNA: TGTGCCAGTAGTCCCTCGGGTGACGAGCAGTACTTC.

The CDR3 here is CASSWADRGWYEQYF. The DNA of the CDR3 is TGTGCCAGCAGCTGGGCTGACAGGGGGTGGTACGAGCAGTACTTC. The V gene is TRBV5-6, the J gene TRBJ2-7, with 9 bases that match TRBD1. This CDR3 region has 15 residues. V shed 3 bases, J shed 4 bases, and the junction held 8 bases outside the gene matches. Germline CDR1 is SGHDT and CDR2 is YYEEEE.

The chain combines TRBV5-1 with TRBJ2-7; 10 nucleotides align to TRBD2. J lost 2 bases, V lost 7 bases, and 6 bases had no gene match. Germline CDR1 is SGHRS and CDR2 is YFSETQ. The CDR3 covers 14 residues. Here the CDR3 reads CASSGTSVAYEQYF. Written as DNA, the CDR3 is TGCGCCAGCTCCGGGACTAGCGTAGCCTACGAGCAGTACTTC.

V and J are TRBV7-2 and TRBJ1-5; D is undetermined. Deletions cut 1 base from V and 1 base from J, with 5 bases between. Germline V gene lookup returns CDR1 SGHTA and CDR2 FQGNSA. This CDR3 is 14 amino acids long. DNA of the CDR3: TGTGCCAGCAGCTTAGTTAGCAGCAATCAGCCCCAGCATTTT. It specifies CASSLVSSNQPQHF.

The V and J genes are TRBV9 and TRBJ2-1; 11 bases match TRBD2. Germline assignment: CDR1 SGDLS and CDR2 YYNGEE. V lost 0 bases and J lost 8; bases outside the gene matches: 13. CDR3 length equals 18 residues. CDR3 residues: CASSVDGLAGIRIDEQFF. CDR3 coding DNA: TGTGCCAGCAGCGTAGATGGACTAGCGGGTATCCGAATCGATGAGCAGTTCTTC.